Shown below are 23 T cell receptor beta chains from a single sample sequenced in a study of vaccination effects on CD4 cells after COVID-19. TCRdb's table, derived via immunoSEQ multiplex PCR, lists solely in-frame clones and lacks some. The repertoire consists of about 43,000 clones, with around 78% occurring once and the leading ten covering 9.5% to 14%. The antigens of these receptors remain unknown. Antigen-specific CD4+ T cell clonotypes were called by their expansion after viral peptide-pool culture in ViraFEST. CD4+ T cell isolation took place after less than 13 days of culture. Testing of the vaccine recipients showed negative nucleocapsid antibodies and no prior SARS-CoV-2 infection. Sequences were derived from CD4+ T cells from PBMCs cultured with SARS-CoV-2 spike peptides, sampled before COVID-19 vaccination. The receptors shown here come from a human donor who received a COVID-19 vaccine.

The rearrangement links TRBV5-1 to TRBJ2-4; D is unresolved. V was pared by 5 bases and J by 4 bases, with 13 bases between. This CDR3 has 14 amino acids. Germline CDR1 reads SGHRS; CDR2 reads YFSETQ. In DNA, the CDR3 is TGCGCCAGCAGATTTGGAGACGAGAAAAACATTCAGTACTTC. This codes for CASRFGDEKNIQYF.

This clone was seen once. V usage is TRBV30 and J usage is TRBJ1-2, with D uncertain. Germline-derived CDR1 and CDR2 are GTSNPN and SVGIG (reference sequence). Deletions cut 1 base from V and 5 bases from J, with 14 bases between. The CDR3 consists of 14 residues. DNA of the CDR3: TGTGCCTGGAGTGAGGCGGGGAGGCGGTATGGCTACACCTTC. Translated, it gives CAWSEAGRRYGYTF.

This clone has only a few counts. The J gene is TRBJ1-2, the V gene TRBV7-9; D remains unclear. Trimming took 2 bases from V and 4 from J, leaving 5 bases between them. This CDR3 comprises 12 residues. From germline, CDR1 is SEHNR and CDR2 FQNEAQ (reference sequence). The CDR3, as DNA: TGTGCCAGCAGCTTAAACAGCTATGGCTACACCTTC. As protein: CASSLNSYGYTF.

This chain links TRBV2 with TRBJ1-2, with 11 bases matching TRBD1. Germline V gives CDR1 SNHLY, CDR2 FYNNEI. The CDR3 consists of 14 residues. Unmatched junction bases numbered 7, after V lost 6 bases and J lost 7 bases. CDR3 nucleotides: TGTGCCAGCAGGGGATCCGGGACAGGGGGTGGCTACACCTTC. This encodes CASRGSGTGGGYTF.

This rearrangement joins TRBV2 to TRBJ2-5, with D uncertain. V lost 1 base to trimming and J lost 5 bases, with 5 bases between them. This CDR3 is built from 12 residues. CDR1 is SNHLY and CDR2 is FYNNEI in the germline V gene. CDR3 in amino acids: CASSEETETQYF. The CDR3 DNA follows: TGTGCCAGCAGTGAAGAAACGGAGACCCAGTACTTC.

V is TRBV5-1 and J is TRBJ2-3; 10 nucleotides align to TRBD2. The V and J ends lost 7 bases and 3 bases, in that order; junction bases with no gene match: 14. The CDR3 sequence is 17 residues long. The germline V gene encodes CDR1 SGHRS and CDR2 YFSETQ. The CDR3 DNA reads TGCGCCAGCGGGGAGCGGGGGGGCCCGTCTGCTACAGATACGCAGTATTTT. This translates into CASGERGGPSATDTQYF.

The table lists this clone with a few counts. This sequence joins TRBV5-1 and TRBJ1-5; no reliable D call. The CDR3 extends over 13 amino acids. Germline assignment: CDR1 SGHRS and CDR2 YFSETQ. Trimming took 4 bases from V and 1 from J, leaving 6 bases between them. The DNA for the CDR3 is TGCGCCAGCAGCAAGGGAAGCAATCAGCCCCAGCATTTT. Translation: CASSKGSNQPQHF.

The CDR3 is CASSPSGGSYNEQFF. The CDR3 DNA is TGTGCCAGCAGTCCCAGCGGGGGCTCCTACAATGAGCAGTTCTTC. This rearrangement joins TRBV6-6 to TRBJ2-1; 8 bases are shared with TRBD2. This CDR3 contains 15 residues. The trim removed 5 bases at V and 0 bases at J, leaving 3 bases unmatched. Germline loops: CDR1 MNHNY, CDR2 SVGAGI (reference sequence).

The chain employs TRBV19 and TRBJ2-5; TRBD2 is a possible D gene (6 bases). Trimming took off 2 bases at V and 4 bases at J, with 14 bases between the two ends. The germline V gene encodes CDR1 LNHDA and CDR2 SQIVND (reference sequence). CDR3 length: 15 amino acids. In nucleotides, the CDR3 is TGTGCCAGTAGTATAACCCGGGCAGCGGGAGAGACCCAGTACTTC. Translation gives CASSITRAAGETQYF.

J is TRBJ2-1 and V is TRBV27; 8 bases map to TRBD2. CDR3 length: 15 residues. The germline gives CDR1 MNHEY, CDR2 SMNVEV (reference sequence). After removal of 6 bases from V and 5 bases from J, the junction contained 9 bases not matched to a gene. The CDR3 DNA follows: TGTGCCAGCAGCCGAAGCGGGGGCGCCGACAATGAGCAGTTCTTC. This sequence encodes CASSRSGGADNEQFF.

V gene TRBV25-1 combines with J gene TRBJ2-7; the D gene is possibly TRBD1 (5 bases). CDR3 length equals 15 residues. V lost 3 bases to trimming and J lost 1 base, with 13 bases between them. Germline V gene lookup returns CDR1 MGHDK and CDR2 SYGVNS. CDR3 amino acids: CASSDSRGGSYEQYV. In DNA form, the CDR3 reads TGTGCCAGCAGTGATAGTAGGGGCGGATCCTACGAGCAGTACGTC.

This clone turned up a few times. The chain employs TRBV5-1 and TRBJ2-1; no firm D call. Germline lookup yields CDR1 SGHRS and CDR2 YFSETQ. CDR3 length: 15 residues. Trimming took off 0 bases at V and 4 bases at J, with 11 bases between the two ends. This CDR3 reads CASSLASQSYNEQFF. DNA of the CDR3: TGCGCCAGCAGCTTGGCCTCTCAGAGTTACAATGAGCAGTTCTTC. The whole variable domain, filled in from reference TRBV5-1 and TRBJ2-1, reads KAGVTQTPRYLIKTRGQQVTLSCSPISGHRSVSWYQQTPGQGLQFLFEYFSETQRNKGNFPGRFSGRQFSNSRSEMNVSTLELGDSALYLCASSLASQSYNEQFFGPGTRLTVL.

V and J are TRBV2 and TRBJ2-7; D is tentatively TRBD1 or TRBD2 (5 bases each). The V gene's germline CDR1 is SNHLY and CDR2 FYNNEI. This CDR3 spans 12 amino acids. The germline V and J ends were trimmed by 10 bases and 0 bases, with 10 bases remaining between them. The CDR3 DNA sequence: TGTGCCACGGGGCGGCTCTCCTACGAGCAGTACGTC. Its translation: CATGRLSYEQYV.

The chain joins TRBV18 to TRBJ2-7; 10 nucleotides agree with TRBD2. The trim removed 3 bases at V and 8 bases at J, leaving 4 bases unmatched. Germline CDR1 is KGHSH and CDR2 is LQKENI. This CDR3 spans 13 amino acids. The CDR3: CASSPTLAGKQYV. CDR3 in DNA: TGTGCCAGCTCACCCACACTAGCGGGGAAGCAGTACGTC.

This clone came up once. The chain combines TRBV3-1 (or the pseudogene TRBV3-2) with TRBJ2-5, with unresolved D. The germline V and J ends were trimmed by 4 bases and 1 base, with 4 bases remaining between them. This CDR3 is 12 amino acids long. In germline, CDR1 is LGHDT, CDR2 YNNKEL (reference sequence). The CDR3 loop is CASSPGQETQYF. The DNA for the CDR3 is TGTGCCAGCAGCCCCGGCCAAGAGACCCAGTACTTC.

This chain connects TRBV20-1 to TRBJ2-5; D might be TRBD1 (6 bases). V was trimmed by 3 bases and J by 5 bases, leaving 13 bases between them. Germline V gene data show CDR1 as DFQATT and CDR2 as SNEGSKA (reference sequence). There are 13 residues in the CDR3. This CDR3 reads CSASPGGQETQYF. Written as DNA, the CDR3 is TGCAGTGCTAGTCCCGGAGGACAGGAGACCCAGTACTTC.

The V and J genes are TRBV30 and TRBJ2-3; unclear D gene. CDR1 and CDR2 (germline): GTSNPN, SVGIG (reference sequence). This CDR3 has 21 amino acids. V was cut by 0 bases and J by 0 bases, with 28 bases left in between. The CDR3 spells CAWSVPDLGWAYPASTDTQYF. The CDR3 DNA sequence: TGTGCCTGGAGTGTACCGGATCTCGGATGGGCATACCCAGCTAGCACAGATACGCAGTATTTT.

This clone occurred once. This sequence joins TRBV2 and TRBJ2-1, with TRBD2 identical over 10 bases. The CDR3 totals 15 residues. Germline V gene sequence: CDR1 SNHLY, CDR2 FYNNEI. After removal of 4 bases from V and 6 bases from J, the junction contained 6 bases not matched to a gene. The CDR3 protein is CASSVDSGGTNEQFF. The CDR3 DNA reads TGTGCCAGCAGTGTTGATAGCGGGGGGACCAATGAGCAGTTCTTC. The variable domain in full, with the rest retrieved from reference TRBV2 and TRBJ2-1, is EPEVTQTPSHQVTQMGQEVILRCVPISNHLYFYWYRQILGQKVEFLVSFYNNEISEKSEIFDDQFSVERPDGSNFTLKIRSTKLEDSAMYFCASSVDSGGTNEQFFGPGTRLTVL.

The chain joins TRBV18 to TRBJ2-5, with D perhaps matching TRBD1 (6 bases). Germline V gene lookup returns CDR1 KGHSH and CDR2 LQKENI. This CDR3 is 13 amino acids long. V was clipped by 6 bases and J by 0 bases, with 8 bases between them. CDR3: CASSRQDQETQYF. The CDR3 DNA reads TGTGCCAGCTCCCGACAGGACCAAGAGACCCAGTACTTC.

The chain combines TRBV30 with TRBJ1-1; 9 positions match TRBD1. CDR3 length: 16 residues. Germline-derived CDR1 and CDR2 are GTSNPN and SVGIG (reference sequence). Losses at the gene ends were 0 bases for V and 1 base for J; bases not matched to a gene: 6. The CDR3 bases are TGTGCCTGGAGTGTACGACCGGGACAGGGGAACACTGAAGCTTTCTTT. It is translated as CAWSVRPGQGNTEAFF.

This chain links TRBV27 with TRBJ2-1, with 9 bases fitting TRBD1. The CDR3 contains 14 residues. V lost 6 bases, J lost 6 bases, and 6 bases stayed unmatched. The germline V gene encodes CDR1 MNHEY and CDR2 SMNVEV (reference sequence). The CDR3 sequence: CASSEQGAINEQFF. For the CDR3, the DNA is TGTGCCAGCAGCGAACAGGGGGCGATCAATGAGCAGTTCTTC.

The chain carries TRBV2 and TRBJ1-1; tentative D call: TRBD1 (6 bases). Between the trimmed V and J ends, which lost 9 bases and 6 bases, there was a span of 17 bases. The length of the CDR3 is 13 residues. The germline V gene encodes CDR1 SNHLY and CDR2 FYNNEI. CDR3 region: CARLHRERAEAFF. Written as DNA, the CDR3 is TGTGCCAGACTCCACAGGGAGAGGGCTGAAGCTTTCTTT.

This clone was counted only a few times. The chain has TRBV12-3 or TRBV12-4 and TRBJ2-1, with D maybe TRBD1 (6 bases). Between the trimmed V and J ends, which lost 4 bases and 9 bases, there was a span of 13 bases. The length of the CDR3 is 13 residues. The CDR3 region is CASSSGQHLEQFF. The DNA for the CDR3 is TGTGCCAGCAGTTCCGGACAGCATCTTGAGCAGTTCTTC.